This TCR beta chain was sequenced in a study of CD8 T cells in Susac syndrome. The V gene's germline CDR1 is SNHLY and CDR2 FYNNEI. The junction had 7 bases not matched to a gene; V was cut back by 5 bases and J by 4 bases. The length of the CDR3 is 14 residues. A quantity of about 0.45 to 1 ug RNA underwent reverse transcription using random hexamers. An immunoSEQ multiplex PCR amplified TCR beta CDR3 over 54 Vbeta and 13 Jbeta. MiXCR, applied by TCRdb to the immunoSEQ multiplex PCR reads, yields one record per CDR3 protein. The profile shows about 190,000 distinct CDR3 sequences, roughly 94% of them singletons.

This sequence was found in a human donor with Susac syndrome. The chain is built from TRBV2 and TRBJ2-5; 7 nucleotides line up with TRBD1. The sequenced material came from CD8+ T cells from PBMCs. Here the CDR3 reads CASSWDSARETQYF. DNA of the CDR3: TGTGCCAGCAGTTGGGACAGCGCGCGAGAGACCCAGTACTTC.